The rows below give T cell receptor beta chains drawn from one sample of a study of T cell responses to AZD1222 COVID-19 vaccine. Generated by immunoSEQ multiplex PCR, the TCRdb table keeps only in-frame clones and is missing some. Of about 140,000 clones in the sample, around nine tenths were seen once. Specimen: peripheral blood, collected on day 0 of AZD1222 vaccination. The origin of the receptors is an adult in good health. CDR3s include the opening cysteine and the closing phenylalanine or tryptophan. The D gene is left open where the match is weak.

cdr3_length j_call v_call d_call cdr3_nt cdr3_aa
16 TRBJ2-7 TRBV11-2 NA TGTGCCAGCAGCTTAGATAGGGGAGACAACAACTACGAGCAGTACTTC CASSLDRGDNNYEQYF
12 TRBJ2-7 TRBV5-5 NA TGTGCCAGCAGCTCGGACATTTACGAGCAGTACTTC CASSSDIYEQYF
15 TRBJ2-7 TRBV11-1 TRBD2 TGTGCCAGCAGCAGACTAGCGGGCCCCTCCTACGAGCAGTACTTC CASSRLAGPSYEQYF
15 TRBJ1-1 TRBV5-1 NA TGCGCCAGCAGCTTTATGCTTTCCGGGAACACTGAAGCTTTCTTT CASSFMLSGNTEAFF
16 TRBJ2-5 TRBV5-1 TRBD1 TGCGCCAGCAGCGGGCAGGGACAGGGGAGTGGGGAGACCCAGTACTTC CASSGQGQGSGETQYF
14 TRBJ2-3 TRBV7-2 NA TGTGCCAGCAGCTTTCTCGCGGCTACAGATACGCAGTATTTT CASSFLAATDTQYF
11 TRBJ1-2 TRBV20-1 NA TGCAGTGCTGGGGGGAGAGGGGGCTACACCTTC CSAGGRGGYTF
15 TRBJ2-1 TRBV2 TRBD1 TGTGCCAGCAGTGAAGTAGGGACAGTGCCGAATGAGCAGTTCTTC CASSEVGTVPNEQFF
11 TRBJ2-1 TRBV20-1 NA TGCAGTGCTAGTCGTTACAATGAGCAGTTCTTC CSASRYNEQFF
13 TRBJ1-2 TRBV12-3/TRBV12-4 NA TGTGCCAGCAGTGAGAGAATCCTCTATGGCTACACCTTC CASSERILYGYTF